Presented here are 23 T cell receptor beta chains from one specimen sequenced in a study of identical twins. A single record per CDR3 protein comes from TCRdb applying MiXCR to the 5' RACE reads. The data hold 300,000 to 350,000 distinct CDR3 sequences, with approximately 13% observed a single time. This sample also appeared in a second study, on yellow fever vaccine responses in identical twins.

Sequencing input: CD8+ T cells sorted from blood. The receptors here all came from a woman younger than 30 in good health.

V is TRBV10-3 and J is TRBJ1-6, with no clear D. The V end lost 0 bases, the J end lost 7 bases, and 13 bases lay between the germline ends. The CDR3 contains 16 residues. CDR1 and CDR2 (germline): ENHRY, SYGVKD. The CDR3 DNA follows: TGTGCCATCAGTGAGTCGAAGAAGGAAAGGAATTCACCCCTCCACTTT. Amino acids: CAISESKKERNSPLHF.

This clonotype has more than one count but fewer than ten. CDR3 sequence reads: CASSSGYRDASLPMSRYF. DNA for the CDR3: TGTGCCAGCAGTTCTGGCTATCGGGATGCGTCACTGCCCATGTCTCGGTATTTT. This chain connects TRBV28 to TRBJ2-3; tentative D call: TRBD2 (5 bases). V lost 4 bases, J lost 14 bases, and 34 bases lay in between. The CDR3 sequence is 18 residues long. Per germline, CDR1 MDHEN and CDR2 SYDVKM.

The V and J genes are TRBV27 and TRBJ2-1, with D perhaps TRBD2 (6 bases). The CDR3 runs to 16 residues. V lost 0 bases and J lost 6, with 15 bases in between. The V gene's germline CDR1 is MNHEY and CDR2 SMNVEV (reference sequence). In DNA, the CDR3 is TGTGCCAGCAGTTTATCTTGGGGGGTCTACAGCAATGAGCAGTTCTTC. Amino acid sequence: CASSLSWGVYSNEQFF.

This clonotype was seen ten or more times. V is TRBV12-3 or TRBV12-4 and J is TRBJ2-7; D remains ambiguous. Trimming removed 3 bases at V and 2 bases at J, with 11 bases between. CDR3 length equals 14 residues. CDR3 sequence reads: CASSLALYPYEQYF. The CDR3 DNA reads TGTGCCAGCAGTTTGGCTCTCTATCCCTACGAGCAGTACTTC.

The table lists this clonotype with a few counts. The chain recombines TRBV9 with TRBJ2-1, with D uncertain. Germline assignment: CDR1 SGDLS and CDR2 YYNGEE. Trimming removed 0 bases at V and 3 bases at J, with 10 bases between. The length of the CDR3 is 15 residues. The CDR3 sequence is CASSVDGRDYNEQFF. CDR3 nucleotide sequence: TGTGCCAGCAGCGTAGATGGACGTGACTACAATGAGCAGTTCTTC.

The chain is built from TRBV15 and TRBJ2-7, with D perhaps being TRBD1 or TRBD2 (5 bases each). The CDR3 spans 16 residues. V gave up 1 base and J gave up 5 bases, with 18 bases separating them. The germline V gene has CDR1 LNHNV and CDR2 YYDKDF (reference sequence). Here the CDR3 DNA reads TGTGCCACCAGCAGAGGGATGGGGGTATCAGGCCACGAGCAGTACTTC. Protein sequence: CATSRGMGVSGHEQYF.

In this sample, this clonotype turned up many times. The chain carries TRBV5-1 and TRBJ2-3; D unresolved. With 0 bases removed from V and 2 bases from J, the gap between germline ends came to 7 bases. CDR1 and CDR2 (germline): SGHRS, YFSETQ. The CDR3 is 14 amino acids. The DNA for the CDR3 is TGCGCCAGCAGCTTGGAACTTTCCACAGATACGCAGTATTTT. Translating it yields CASSLELSTDTQYF.

This clonotype was counted at least ten times. This chain joins TRBV5-1 and TRBJ1-1; TRBD1 is a possible D gene (5 bases). Per germline, CDR1 SGHRS and CDR2 YFSETQ. CDR3 size: 13 residues. V lost 1 base to trimming and J lost 3 bases, with 7 bases between them. The DNA of the CDR3 is TGCGCCAGCAGCTTGTCAGGGTACACTGAAGCTTTCTTT. Protein sequence: CASSLSGYTEAFF.

The rearrangement joins TRBV5-6 to TRBJ2-2; D is ambiguous. Germline lookup yields CDR1 SGHDT and CDR2 YYEEEE. This CDR3 has 16 residues. Trimming took off 5 bases at V and 3 bases at J, with 17 bases between the two ends. The CDR3 region has the DNA TGTGCCAGCAGTCCCGGGTCCTCTCCCCACACCGGGGAGCTGTTTTTT. Its protein is CASSPGSSPHTGELFF.

In its sample, this clonotype was seen many times. The chain couples TRBV12-3 or TRBV12-4 to TRBJ2-1; the match to TRBD2 covers 11 bases. The V and J ends lost 6 bases and 0 bases, in that order; junction bases with no gene match: 10. The length of the CDR3 is 18 residues. For the CDR3, the DNA is TGTGCCAGCAGGACCCGACTAGCGGGAAGAAACTCCTACAATGAGCAGTTCTTC. Translating it yields CASRTRLAGRNSYNEQFF.

This chain joins TRBV10-3 and TRBJ2-1, with D uncertain. This CDR3 comprises 17 residues. Trimming left V 3 bases short and J 7 bases short, with 22 bases between. Germline V lookup: CDR1 ENHRY, CDR2 SYGVKD. The CDR3, as DNA: TGTGCCATCAGTGAACCTGACTGGGGAAGAATGGTAAATGAGCAGTTCTTC. This translates into CAISEPDWGRMVNEQFF.

The V gene is TRBV7-8, the J gene TRBJ2-3, with a weak D call TRBD2 (5 bases). This CDR3 region has 17 residues. Per the germline V gene, CDR1 is SGHVS and CDR2 is FQNEAQ. V lost 5 bases and J lost 1, with 19 bases in between. CDR3: CASSLGSGNSRTDTQYF. The DNA for the CDR3 is TGTGCCAGCAGCCTAGGATCGGGGAATTCACGCACAGATACGCAGTATTTT.

V is TRBV12-3 or TRBV12-4 and J is TRBJ2-1; D tentatively fits TRBD1 or TRBD2 (6 bases each). The CDR3 loop spans 16 amino acids. V was trimmed by 7 bases and J by 5 bases, leaving 21 bases between them. The chain's CDR3 is CASTSLLWGADNEQFF. The DNA for the CDR3 is TGTGCCAGCACTTCCCTTTTATGGGGGGCCGACAATGAGCAGTTCTTC.

This clonotype was counted between two and nine times. V usage is TRBV29-1 and J usage is TRBJ2-5, with D perhaps being TRBD1 or TRBD2 (6 bases each). The CDR3 loop spans 13 amino acids. Trimming left V 7 bases short and J 4 bases short, with 16 bases between. Germline CDR1 is SQVTM and CDR2 is ANQGSEA. The CDR3 spells CSATRQEGETQYF. Here the CDR3 DNA reads TGCAGCGCCACCAGACAGGAGGGAGAGACCCAGTACTTC.

This clonotype has only a few counts. The rearrangement links TRBV6-5 to TRBJ1-2; 7 bases match TRBD1. Germline CDR1 and CDR2: MNHEY and SVGAGI. This CDR3 has 11 residues. The J segment lost 7 bases and the V segment lost 9 bases, leaving 5 bases of the junction unmatched. CDR3 nucleotides: TGTGCCAGTACAACAGGGGCTGGCTACACCTTC. Amino acids: CASTTGAGYTF.

This clonotype was counted a few times. The chain is built from TRBV13 and TRBJ1-1; maybe TRBD1 (5 bases). This CDR3 is built from 15 residues. The germline V gene encodes CDR1 PRHDT and CDR2 FYEKMQ (reference sequence). The V gene lost 2 bases and the J gene lost 2 bases, with 12 bases spanning the gap. The DNA of the CDR3 is TGTGCCAGCAGCTTATCCGGGGGAGGTAACACTGAAGCTTTCTTT. Translated, it gives CASSLSGGGNTEAFF.

The chain uses TRBV10-3 and TRBJ2-5; no clear D. This CDR3 has 18 residues. V was clipped by 0 bases and J by 0 bases, with 17 bases between them. Germline loops: CDR1 ENHRY, CDR2 SYGVKD. The CDR3 sequence: CAISESGSGSAYQETQYF. In nucleotides, the CDR3 is TGTGCCATCAGTGAGTCGGGAAGTGGATCAGCCTACCAAGAGACCCAGTACTTC.

The chain has TRBV27 and TRBJ1-5; a weak D match, TRBD1 (5 bases). V lost 10 bases to trimming and J lost 0 bases, with 13 bases between them. The CDR3 contains 14 residues. CDR1 and CDR2 from the germline V gene are MNHEY and SMNVEV (reference sequence). CDR3 sequence reads: CANAGTGSNQPQHF. As DNA, the CDR3 is TGTGCCAACGCCGGGACGGGTAGCAATCAGCCCCAGCATTTT.

The rearrangement links TRBV29-1 to TRBJ2-3, with D possibly matching TRBD1 (6 bases). This CDR3 contains 13 residues. Trimming removed 7 bases from V and 10 bases from J, with 21 bases in between. Per the germline V gene, CDR1 is SQVTM and CDR2 is ANQGSEA. This CDR3 is CSAYRGEEGAQYF. The CDR3 bases are TGCAGCGCCTACCGTGGAGAAGAGGGGGCGCAGTATTTT.

This clonotype was observed at least ten times. The V call is TRBV4-1, the J call TRBJ2-6, with D hard to call. The CDR3 consists of 12 residues. Germline V lookup: CDR1 MGHRA, CDR2 YSYEKL. V gave up 4 bases and J gave up 2 bases, with 0 bases separating them. DNA of the CDR3: TGCGCCAGCAGCCCTGGGGCCAACGTCCTGACTTTC. Protein: CASSPGANVLTF.

There are a few counts of this clonotype. J is TRBJ2-4 and V is TRBV4-1; the match to TRBD2 covers 8 bases. V lost 3 bases to trimming and J lost 0 bases; unmatched junction nucleotides: 7. The CDR3 loop spans 17 amino acids. Germline V lookup: CDR1 MGHRA, CDR2 YSYEKL. The CDR3 protein is CASSQRQAGAAKNIQYF. The CDR3, as DNA: TGCGCCAGCAGCCAGCGACAAGCGGGGGCAGCCAAAAACATTCAGTACTTC.

This clonotype was seen only a few times. The gene calls are TRBV11-2 and TRBJ2-1; 9 bases fit TRBD2. The germline V gene has CDR1 SGHAT and CDR2 FQNNGV. V was clipped by 5 bases and J by 4 bases; unmatched bases: 12. This CDR3 has 17 residues. The CDR3 loop is CASSQDPSGTRYNEQFF. The CDR3 nucleotides are TGTGCCAGCAGCCAAGACCCTAGCGGGACCCGTTACAATGAGCAGTTCTTC.

This clonotype appeared a few times. The J gene is TRBJ2-7, the V gene TRBV14, with 7 nucleotides matching TRBD1. CDR3 length equals 14 residues. Germline-derived CDR1 and CDR2 are SGHDN and FVKESK. J lost 4 bases, V lost 4 bases, and 7 bases had no gene match. The DNA of the CDR3 is TGTGCCAGCAGCCTGACAGGGAAGGGGTACGAGCAGTACTTC. Translated, it gives CASSLTGKGYEQYF.